The rows below give T cell receptor beta chains drawn from one sample of a study of T cell responses to AZD1222 COVID-19 vaccine. Measured with immunoSEQ multiplex PCR; TCRdb has only the in-frame clones, and not every one. The data show about 140,000 clones, 85% to 95% seen once. The specimen was peripheral blood, collected 28 days after the second AZD1222 dose. Receptors originate from an adult who received the AZD1222 COVID-19 vaccine. The CDR3 runs from the conserved cysteine through the conserved F or W. The order of the fields is J gene, CDR3 length, clone size, D gene, V gene, CDR3 protein, CDR3 DNA. The D gene is left open where the match is weak. Clone size, where shown, is once, few, many, or a class for clones that have expanded.

j_gene: TRBJ1-2
len: 14
abundance: NA
d_gene: NA
v_gene: TRBV7-9
CDR3aa: CASSLGFREDGYTF
CDR3nt: TGTGCCAGCAGCTTAGGTTTCAGGGAAGATGGCTACACCTTC

j_gene: TRBJ1-2
len: 14
abundance: NA
d_gene: NA
v_gene: TRBV27
CDR3aa: CASSLFSGVGGYTF
CDR3nt: TGTGCCAGCAGTTTATTTTCCGGGGTCGGGGGCTACACCTTC

j_gene: TRBJ1-2
len: 11
abundance: few
d_gene: NA
v_gene: TRBV18
CDR3aa: CASSEGYGYTF
CDR3nt: TGTGCCAGCTCGGAGGGCTATGGCTACACCTTC

j_gene: TRBJ2-1
len: 15
abundance: NA
d_gene: NA
v_gene: TRBV9
CDR3aa: CASSVAGLGYNEQFF
CDR3nt: TGTGCCAGCAGCGTAGCTGGACTCGGGTACAATGAGCAGTTCTTC

j_gene: TRBJ1-3
len: 17
abundance: NA
d_gene: TRBD1
v_gene: TRBV5-1
CDR3aa: CASSWVRDRDSGNTIYF
CDR3nt: TGCGCCAGCAGCTGGGTGAGGGACAGGGACTCTGGAAACACCATATATTTT

j_gene: TRBJ2-7
len: 16
abundance: NA
d_gene: TRBD2
v_gene: TRBV4-3
CDR3aa: CASSQDWLADTYEQYF
CDR3nt: TGCGCCAGCAGCCAAGATTGGCTAGCGGATACCTACGAGCAGTACTTC

j_gene: TRBJ1-5
len: 14
abundance: NA
d_gene: NA
v_gene: TRBV27
CDR3aa: CASSLGFRLGPQHF
CDR3nt: TGTGCCAGCAGTTTAGGTTTCCGTTTAGGGCCCCAGCATTTT

j_gene: TRBJ2-7
len: 12
abundance: NA
d_gene: NA
v_gene: TRBV13
CDR3aa: CASSLVLGEQYF
CDR3nt: TGTGCCAGCAGCTTAGTCTTGGGCGAGCAGTACTTC

j_gene: TRBJ1-4
len: 13
abundance: NA
d_gene: NA
v_gene: TRBV19
CDR3aa: CASSLGRTRKLFF
CDR3nt: TGTGCCAGTAGTTTGGGCCGGACCCGAAAACTGTTTTTT

j_gene: TRBJ1-2
len: 13
abundance: NA
d_gene: NA
v_gene: TRBV9
CDR3aa: CASSVRSGHGYTF
CDR3nt: TGTGCCAGCAGCGTCAGGTCAGGGCATGGCTACACCTTC

j_gene: TRBJ2-7
len: 14
abundance: NA
d_gene: TRBD1
v_gene: TRBV9
CDR3aa: CASSVGTGLYEQYF
CDR3nt: TGTGCCAGCAGCGTAGGGACAGGCCTTTACGAGCAGTACTTC

j_gene: TRBJ1-2
len: 12
abundance: NA
d_gene: NA
v_gene: TRBV12-3/TRBV12-4
CDR3aa: CASSLTRNGYTF
CDR3nt: TGTGCCAGCAGTTTAACCCGGAATGGCTACACCTTC

j_gene: TRBJ2-3
len: 13
abundance: NA
d_gene: NA
v_gene: TRBV30
CDR3aa: CAWSVPGADTQYF
CDR3nt: TGTGCCTGGAGTGTGCCAGGGGCAGATACGCAGTATTTT

j_gene: TRBJ2-1
len: 15
abundance: NA
d_gene: TRBD2
v_gene: TRBV7-2
CDR3aa: CASSLAAGAYNEQFF
CDR3nt: TGTGCCAGCAGCTTAGCCGCGGGGGCCTACAATGAGCAGTTCTTC

j_gene: TRBJ1-1
len: 15
abundance: NA
d_gene: TRBD1
v_gene: TRBV18
CDR3aa: CASSPQTGKNTEAFF
CDR3nt: TGTGCCAGCTCACCACAGACAGGGAAAAACACTGAAGCTTTCTTT

j_gene: TRBJ1-5
len: 17
abundance: NA
d_gene: TRBD1
v_gene: TRBV28
CDR3aa: CASLSFYGQGANQPQHF
CDR3nt: TGTGCCAGCCTTTCATTCTATGGGCAGGGGGCAAATCAGCCCCAGCATTTT

j_gene: TRBJ1-1
len: 15
abundance: NA
d_gene: TRBD1
v_gene: TRBV25-1
CDR3aa: CASKGQGLMRAEAFF
CDR3nt: TGTGCCAGCAAAGGACAGGGGTTGATGAGGGCTGAAGCTTTCTTT

j_gene: TRBJ1-1
len: 15
abundance: NA
d_gene: TRBD1
v_gene: TRBV11-2
CDR3aa: CASSLYGTGSAEAFF
CDR3nt: TGTGCCAGCAGCTTATATGGGACAGGGTCGGCTGAAGCTTTCTTT

j_gene: TRBJ1-3
len: 13
abundance: NA
d_gene: NA
v_gene: TRBV6-5
CDR3aa: CASSPFSKNTIYF
CDR3nt: TGTGCCAGCAGCCCCTTCTCTAAAAACACCATATATTTT

j_gene: TRBJ1-2
len: 14
abundance: NA
d_gene: TRBD1
v_gene: TRBV7-9
CDR3aa: CASSLYQGDYGYTF
CDR3nt: TGTGCCAGCAGCTTATATCAGGGGGACTATGGCTACACCTTC

j_gene: TRBJ1-2
len: 13
abundance: NA
d_gene: NA
v_gene: TRBV27
CDR3aa: CASSFITGYGYTF
CDR3nt: TGTGCCAGCAGTTTTATCACAGGGTATGGCTACACCTTC

j_gene: TRBJ2-3
len: 16
abundance: NA
d_gene: TRBD2
v_gene: TRBV4-1
CDR3aa: CASSQMTSGDSDTQYF
CDR3nt: TGCGCCAGCAGCCAGATGACTAGCGGGGACTCAGATACGCAGTATTTT

j_gene: TRBJ1-2
len: 13
abundance: NA
d_gene: TRBD1
v_gene: TRBV5-4
CDR3aa: CASRDRGFYGYTF
CDR3nt: TGTGCCAGCAGAGACAGGGGCTTCTATGGCTACACCTTC

j_gene: TRBJ2-7
len: 14
abundance: NA
d_gene: NA
v_gene: TRBV9
CDR3aa: CASSEVDSSYEQYF
CDR3nt: TGTGCCAGCAGCGAGGTTGACAGCTCCTACGAGCAGTACTTC